This T cell receptor (beta chain) was profiled in a study of response to subunit inactivated influenza vaccine. The CDR3 sequence is 15 residues long. The germline V gene has CDR1 MGHRA and CDR2 YSYEKL. Trimming took off 0 bases at V and 2 bases at J, with 8 bases between the two ends. This clonotype was counted a few times. In TCRdb, the RT-PCR reads were re-called with MiXCR into one record per CDR3 protein. Of more than 500,000 distinct CDR3 sequences in the sample, approximately 10% are singletons; the top ten hold approximately 11%. These data also formed part of another study, on T cells expressing NK-cell markers. This second study says: 5'RACE template switching with UMIs produced the TCR beta cDNA.

This clonotype was sampled from a man aged 50 to 59 who received an inactivated influenza vaccine. The J gene is TRBJ2-1, the V gene TRBV4-1; D remains unclear. The material was PBMCs from blood, obtained on the day of vaccination. The CDR3 reads CASSQDYSPYNEQFF. In nucleotides, the CDR3 is TGCGCCAGCAGCCAAGATTACTCGCCCTACAATGAGCAGTTCTTC.